The source of this T cell receptor beta chain is a study of blood T cell repertoires in COVID-19. Losses at the gene ends were 4 bases for V and 2 bases for J; bases not matched to a gene: 8. The CDR3 has 16 amino acids. Per the germline V gene, CDR1 is SNHLY and CDR2 is FYNNEI. Original handling: Amplification with reference gene primers provided the estimates of nucleated cell counts. The table came from immunoSEQ multiplex PCR; TCRdb's copy has only in-frame clones and leaves some out. V and J calls plus clone size are reproduced from that table; the DNA served to infer D and trimming. The data contain about 180,000 clones, 87% of them seen just once; the ten biggest clones take up around 2.5%.

The clonotype was recovered from a man in his forties with active or convalescent COVID-19. The rearrangement links TRBV2 to TRBJ2-5, with TRBD2 matching over 9 bases. The sample comprised peripheral blood. CDR3 nucleotide sequence: TGTGCCAGCAGTGGGCTAGCGGGGTTTAGTCAAGAGACCCAGTACTTC. Translation: CASSGLAGFSQETQYF.